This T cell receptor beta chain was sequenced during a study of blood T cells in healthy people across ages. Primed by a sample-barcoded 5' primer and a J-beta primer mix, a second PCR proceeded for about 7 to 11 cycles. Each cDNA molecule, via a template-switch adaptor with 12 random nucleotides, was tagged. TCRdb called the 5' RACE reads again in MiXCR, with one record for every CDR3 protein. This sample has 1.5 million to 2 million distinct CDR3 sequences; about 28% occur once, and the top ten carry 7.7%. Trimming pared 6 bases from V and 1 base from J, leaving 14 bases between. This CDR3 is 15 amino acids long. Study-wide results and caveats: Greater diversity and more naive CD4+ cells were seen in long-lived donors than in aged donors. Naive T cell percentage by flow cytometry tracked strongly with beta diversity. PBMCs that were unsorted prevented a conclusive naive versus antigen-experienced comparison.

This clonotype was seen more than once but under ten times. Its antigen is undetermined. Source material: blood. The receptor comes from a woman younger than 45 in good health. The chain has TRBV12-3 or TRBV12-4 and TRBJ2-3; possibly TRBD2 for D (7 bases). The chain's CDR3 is CASRKGGGGTDTQYF. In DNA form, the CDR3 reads TGTGCCAGCAGAAAAGGGGGGGGAGGCACAGATACGCAGTATTTT.